This T cell receptor beta chain derives from a study of CD8+ T cells in alopecia areata. The sequencing template was cDNA reverse transcribed from extracted RNA. Repertoires were generated with immunoSEQ multiplex PCR, while TCRdb's copy carries only in-frame clones and drops some. Altogether more than 90,000 clones are present, 35% to 45% being singletons, with the ten largest covering roughly 3.3%. Trimming took 4 bases from V and 2 from J, leaving 13 bases between them. Germline V gene sequence: CDR1 SGHRS, CDR2 YFSETQ. This CDR3 has 15 amino acids. Specimens obtained from alopecia areata patients comprised lesional scalp punch biopsies and peripheral blood.

The source is a human donor with alopecia areata. The chain combines TRBV5-1 with TRBJ2-1; D is unresolved. Material: CD4+ T cells sorted from blood. The CDR3 sequence is CASSPIDPAYNEQFF. The CDR3 DNA sequence: TGCGCCAGCAGCCCCATCGACCCTGCCTACAATGAGCAGTTCTTC.